The T cell receptor (beta chain) described here comes from a study of blood T cell repertoires in COVID-19. The overall study: Researchers got acute and convalescent COVID-19 samples from the United States, Italy and Spain. Sample material is recorded as cDNA or gDNA derived from T cells, B-cell-depleted T cells, or PBMCs.

Assay: immunoSEQ multiplex PCR; the TCRdb copy retains only in-frame clones and omits some. Among about 180,000 clones listed, 80% were seen once. Germline values: CDR1 SEHNR, CDR2 FQNEAQ (reference sequence). V was shortened by 3 bases and J by 2 bases, with 9 bases between the two germline ends. This CDR3 contains 14 residues. Material for sequencing was peripheral blood. The chain employs TRBV7-9 and TRBJ2-3, with D unresolved. This clonotype was sampled from a man between 65 and 79 years old with active or convalescent COVID-19. CDR3 in DNA: TGTGCCAGCAGCTTGTTTCTAGACACAGATACGCAGTATTTT. This translates into CASSLFLDTDTQYF.